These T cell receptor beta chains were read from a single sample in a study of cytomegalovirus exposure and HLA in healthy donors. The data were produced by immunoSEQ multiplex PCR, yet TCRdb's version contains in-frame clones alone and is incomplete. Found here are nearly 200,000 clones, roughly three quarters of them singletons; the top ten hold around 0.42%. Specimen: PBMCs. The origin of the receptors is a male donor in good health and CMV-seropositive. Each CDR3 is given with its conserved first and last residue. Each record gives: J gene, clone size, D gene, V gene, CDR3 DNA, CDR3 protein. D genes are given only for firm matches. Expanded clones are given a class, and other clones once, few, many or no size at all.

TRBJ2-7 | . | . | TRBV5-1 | TGCGCCAGCAGCGGGCAAATTTCCTACGAGCAGTACTTC | CASSGQISYEQYF
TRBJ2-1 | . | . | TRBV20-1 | TGCAGTGTACGAGTTGTAGATGAGCGGTTCTTC | CSVRVVDERFF
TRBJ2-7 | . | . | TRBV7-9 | TGTGCCAGCAGCTTAGCCACCTACGAGCAGTACTTC | CASSLATYEQYF
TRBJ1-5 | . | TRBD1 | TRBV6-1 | TGTGCCAGCACCGAAGCACAGGGGAGGCAGCCCCAGCATTTT | CASTEAQGRQPQHF
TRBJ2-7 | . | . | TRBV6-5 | TGTGCCAGCAGTTATCCAGGTGGAGAGCAGTACTTC | CASSYPGGEQYF
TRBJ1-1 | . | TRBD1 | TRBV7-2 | TGTGCCAGCAGCGGACAGGGGCGGGAGGAAGCTTTCTTT | CASSGQGREEAFF
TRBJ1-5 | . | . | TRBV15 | TGTGCCACGCAGATTGGCGGGACCCAGCATTTT | CATQIGGTQHF
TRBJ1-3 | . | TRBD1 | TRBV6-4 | TGTGCCAGACCTTATCCCGGGTGGACAGGGGTTGGAAACACCATATATTTT | CARPYPGWTGVGNTIYF
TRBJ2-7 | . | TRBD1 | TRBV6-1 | TGTGCCAGCAGTGAAGGTTTACGGTCAGGGGGCTCTTACGAGCAGTACTTC | CASSEGLRSGGSYEQYF
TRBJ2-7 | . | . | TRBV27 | TGTGCCAGCAGTTTAGGCCCAGGCTCGATCTCCTACGAGCAGTACTTC | CASSLGPGSISYEQYF
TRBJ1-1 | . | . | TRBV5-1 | TGCGCCAGCAGACTACAGGCGGGGAGGACTGAAGCTTTCTTT | CASRLQAGRTEAFF
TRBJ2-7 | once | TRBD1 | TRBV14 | TGTGCCAGCAGCCAAGAAGTTCCTACGGTTACGACAGGGAATAACTACGAGCAGTACTTC | CASSQEVPTVTTGNNYEQYF
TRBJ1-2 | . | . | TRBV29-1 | TGCAGCGTTGTTGTACCTAGGAACTATGGCTACACCTTC | CSVVVPRNYGYTF
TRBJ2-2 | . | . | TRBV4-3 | TGCGCCAGCAGCCAAGATTCCAGGGAGGTGACCGGGGAGCTGTTTTTT | CASSQDSREVTGELFF
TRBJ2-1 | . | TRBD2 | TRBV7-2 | TGTGCCAGCAGCTTAGAGACTAGCGGCCTCTACAATGAGCAGTTCTTC | CASSLETSGLYNEQFF
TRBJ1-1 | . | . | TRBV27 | TGTGCCAGCAGCCGGGGTCGGGAAAGAGCTTTCTTT | CASSRGRERAFF
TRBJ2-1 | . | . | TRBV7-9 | TGTTCCAGCAGCCCACAGTTCGCCCGACTAGAGGATGAGCAGTTCTTC | CSSSPQFARLEDEQFF
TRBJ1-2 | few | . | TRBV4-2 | TGTGCCAGCAGCCAAGGCGGTGGTGGCTACACCTTC | CASSQGGGGYTF
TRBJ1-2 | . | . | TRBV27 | TGTGCCAGCAAGTTTTCGACATTGACGGGCTACACCTTC | CASKFSTLTGYTF
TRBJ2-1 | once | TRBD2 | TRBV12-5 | TGTGCTAGTGGTTTGGGATATCAAGCGGGAGGTGCTTGGAATGAGCAGTTCTTC | CASGLGYQAGGAWNEQFF
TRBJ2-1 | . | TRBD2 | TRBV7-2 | TGTGCCAGCAGCCAAGAAAGACTAGCGGGGAGGGGATACAATGAGCAGTTCTTC | CASSQERLAGRGYNEQFF
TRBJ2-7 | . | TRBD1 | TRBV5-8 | TGTGCCAGCAGCTTGCGTGGGACAGGAGTTCCCTACGAGCAGTACTTC | CASSLRGTGVPYEQYF
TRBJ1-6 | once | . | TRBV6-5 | TGTGCCAGCAGTTACGGCGGGCTGGGGAATTCACCCCTCCACTTT | CASSYGGLGNSPLHF
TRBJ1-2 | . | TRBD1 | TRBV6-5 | TGTGCCAGCAGCCGAAGGGACAGGGGAAATGGCTACACCTTC | CASSRRDRGNGYTF
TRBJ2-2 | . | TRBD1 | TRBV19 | TGTGCCACCTCGACAGGGTCGAACACCGGGGAGCTGTTTTTT | CATSTGSNTGELFF
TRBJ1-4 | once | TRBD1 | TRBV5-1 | TGCGCCAGCAGTATACAGGGGTATGGTGTAACTAATGAAAAACTGTTTTTT | CASSIQGYGVTNEKLFF
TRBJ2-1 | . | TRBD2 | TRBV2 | TGTGCCAGCACCGGGACTAGCGTCGTCAATGAGCAGTTCTTC | CASTGTSVVNEQFF
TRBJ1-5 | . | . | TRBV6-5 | TGTGCCAGCAGGATGACAAGCACAGGCAATCAGCCCCAGCATTTT | CASRMTSTGNQPQHF